Listed below are T cell receptor beta chains from one sample, sequenced in a study of T cell responses to AZD1222 COVID-19 vaccine. Clones were sequenced by immunoSEQ multiplex PCR, and TCRdb holds only the in-frame ones, with some missing. The data show roughly 130,000 clones, 80% to 90% seen once. Source: peripheral blood, taken on day 0 of AZD1222 vaccination. These TCRs come from an adult in good health. Each CDR3 is given with its conserved first and last residue. D genes are given only for firm matches. A row's size may be missing; if present it is once, few, many or a size class.

clone size: -
J gene: TRBJ2-3
D gene: -
V gene: TRBV11-3
CDR3 protein: CASSPGGGVGDTQYF
CDR3 DNA: TGTGCCAGCAGCCCCGGTGGAGGGGTGGGAGATACGCAGTATTTT

clone size: few
J gene: TRBJ1-2
D gene: TRBD1
V gene: TRBV5-1
CDR3 protein: CASSPRTGGYGYTF
CDR3 DNA: TGCGCCAGCAGCCCCCGGACAGGTGGCTATGGCTACACCTTC

clone size: few
J gene: TRBJ2-7
D gene: TRBD1
V gene: TRBV18
CDR3 protein: CASSVTGTGNEQYF
CDR3 DNA: TGTGCCAGCTCAGTGACCGGGACAGGGAACGAGCAGTACTTC

clone size: -
J gene: TRBJ2-2
D gene: TRBD1
V gene: TRBV6-5
CDR3 protein: CASSKTGPTGELFF
CDR3 DNA: TGTGCCAGCAGTAAGACAGGGCCGACCGGGGAGCTGTTTTTT

clone size: -
J gene: TRBJ2-7
D gene: -
V gene: TRBV5-4
CDR3 protein: CASSLSTGPYEQYF
CDR3 DNA: TGTGCCAGCAGCTTGTCGACGGGACCCTACGAGCAGTACTTC

clone size: -
J gene: TRBJ1-4
D gene: -
V gene: TRBV3-1/TRBV3-2
CDR3 protein: CASSHRQANEKLFF
CDR3 DNA: TGTGCCAGCAGCCACCGACAGGCTAATGAAAAACTGTTTTTT

clone size: -
J gene: TRBJ2-1
D gene: -
V gene: TRBV21-1
CDR3 protein: CASSTIRQESSYNEQFF
CDR3 DNA: TGTGCCAGCAGCACTATTCGACAGGAAAGCTCCTACAATGAGCAGTTCTTC

clone size: -
J gene: TRBJ1-5
D gene: -
V gene: TRBV18
CDR3 protein: CASSAQEYSNQPQHF
CDR3 DNA: TGTGCCAGCTCAGCACAGGAGTATAGCAATCAGCCCCAGCATTTT

clone size: -
J gene: TRBJ2-7
D gene: -
V gene: TRBV15
CDR3 protein: CATSRDLAGQGTYEQYF
CDR3 DNA: TGTGCCACCAGCAGAGATTTAGCGGGACAGGGAACCTACGAGCAGTACTTC

clone size: once
J gene: TRBJ2-7
D gene: -
V gene: TRBV6-2/TRBV6-3
CDR3 protein: CASSGGAGSRVYEQYF
CDR3 DNA: TGTGCCAGCAGTGGTGGGGCGGGGTCTCGGGTCTACGAGCAGTACTTC

clone size: -
J gene: TRBJ2-5
D gene: -
V gene: TRBV20-1
CDR3 protein: CSASLPSAPRTQYF
CDR3 DNA: TGCAGTGCTAGTCTACCTAGCGCCCCCAGGACCCAGTACTTC

clone size: -
J gene: TRBJ1-4
D gene: -
V gene: TRBV5-1
CDR3 protein: CASSLVAIKTNEKLFF
CDR3 DNA: TGCGCCAGCAGCTTGGTAGCGATTAAAACTAATGAAAAACTGTTTTTT

clone size: -
J gene: TRBJ2-1
D gene: -
V gene: TRBV11-2
CDR3 protein: CASSLNRDFGQFF
CDR3 DNA: TGTGCCAGCAGCTTAAATCGGGACTTCGGGCAGTTCTTC

clone size: -
J gene: TRBJ1-4
D gene: -
V gene: TRBV18
CDR3 protein: CASGADVGEKLFF
CDR3 DNA: TGTGCCAGCGGGGCGGATGTCGGAGAAAAACTGTTTTTT

clone size: -
J gene: TRBJ2-7
D gene: TRBD1
V gene: TRBV5-1
CDR3 protein: CASSLVKTGASYEQYF
CDR3 DNA: TGCGCCAGCAGCTTGGTGAAGACAGGGGCCTCCTACGAGCAGTACTTC

clone size: -
J gene: TRBJ1-6
D gene: -
V gene: TRBV3-1/TRBV3-2
CDR3 protein: CASSKGTVSSYNSPLHF
CDR3 DNA: TGTGCCAGCAGCAAGGGGACGGTGAGCTCCTATAATTCACCCCTCCACTTT

clone size: -
J gene: TRBJ1-1
D gene: -
V gene: TRBV18
CDR3 protein: CASSQGPGNTEAFF
CDR3 DNA: TGTGCCAGCTCACAGGGACCGGGGAACACTGAAGCTTTCTTT

clone size: few
J gene: TRBJ1-1
D gene: -
V gene: TRBV7-9
CDR3 protein: CASSVGGMNTEAFF
CDR3 DNA: TGTGCCAGCAGCGTCGGGGGGATGAACACTGAAGCTTTCTTT

clone size: -
J gene: TRBJ2-7
D gene: -
V gene: TRBV7-3
CDR3 protein: CASSLPGHIFYEQYF
CDR3 DNA: TGTGCCAGCAGCCTGCCCGGCCACATCTTCTACGAGCAGTACTTC

clone size: once
J gene: TRBJ1-6
D gene: -
V gene: TRBV25-1
CDR3 protein: CASSEYFALQPSLHF
CDR3 DNA: TGTGCCAGCAGTGAATATTTCGCCCTACAACCCTCCCTCCACTTT

clone size: -
J gene: TRBJ1-5
D gene: -
V gene: TRBV2
CDR3 protein: CASSNNGGVQPQHF
CDR3 DNA: TGTGCCAGCAGCAATAACGGGGGGGTTCAGCCCCAGCATTTT

clone size: -
J gene: TRBJ2-2
D gene: -
V gene: TRBV7-7
CDR3 protein: CASSLGAGTGELFF
CDR3 DNA: TGTGCCAGCAGCTTGGGGGCCGGGACCGGGGAGCTGTTTTTT

clone size: -
J gene: TRBJ1-1
D gene: -
V gene: TRBV6-4
CDR3 protein: CASSDSGRGRTEAFF
CDR3 DNA: TGTGCCAGCAGTGACTCGGGGAGGGGACGGACTGAAGCTTTCTTT

clone size: -
J gene: TRBJ1-2
D gene: -
V gene: TRBV4-3
CDR3 protein: CASSPSRGVLRGNGYTF
CDR3 DNA: TGCGCCAGCAGCCCGAGTAGGGGCGTCCTTCGGGGAAATGGCTACACCTTC

clone size: -
J gene: TRBJ1-1
D gene: TRBD1
V gene: TRBV18
CDR3 protein: CASSPRDRGPSTEAFF
CDR3 DNA: TGTGCCAGCTCACCACGGGACAGGGGGCCTTCCACTGAAGCTTTCTTT

clone size: -
J gene: TRBJ1-1
D gene: -
V gene: TRBV9
CDR3 protein: CASSVVGQNTEAFF
CDR3 DNA: TGTGCCAGCAGCGTAGTGGGCCAGAACACTGAAGCTTTCTTT

clone size: -
J gene: TRBJ1-6
D gene: -
V gene: TRBV7-9
CDR3 protein: CASSSSGVSLHF
CDR3 DNA: TGTGCCAGCAGCTCCTCCGGGGTGTCCCTCCACTTT

clone size: few
J gene: TRBJ1-3
D gene: -
V gene: TRBV5-1
CDR3 protein: CASSQHTGSGNTIYF
CDR3 DNA: TGCGCCAGCAGCCAGCACACAGGGAGTGGAAACACCATATATTTT

clone size: few
J gene: TRBJ1-5
D gene: TRBD1
V gene: TRBV27
CDR3 protein: CASSPHGQGQPQHF
CDR3 DNA: TGTGCCAGCAGTCCTCATGGACAGGGCCAGCCCCAGCATTTT

clone size: -
J gene: TRBJ1-1
D gene: TRBD1
V gene: TRBV7-3
CDR3 protein: CASSLGTGGANTEAFF
CDR3 DNA: TGTGCCAGCAGCTTAGGGACAGGGGGCGCGAACACTGAAGCTTTCTTT

clone size: -
J gene: TRBJ1-2
D gene: -
V gene: TRBV5-1
CDR3 protein: CASSLEAFRNYGYTF
CDR3 DNA: TGCGCCAGCAGCTTGGAGGCCTTCCGAAACTATGGCTACACCTTC

clone size: -
J gene: TRBJ2-1
D gene: -
V gene: TRBV27
CDR3 protein: CASSPSSGAKVYNEQFF
CDR3 DNA: TGTGCCAGCAGTCCATCCTCGGGAGCGAAGGTCTACAATGAGCAGTTCTTC

clone size: -
J gene: TRBJ1-3
D gene: -
V gene: TRBV7-2
CDR3 protein: CASSLDSGPGNTIYF
CDR3 DNA: TGTGCCAGCAGCTTAGATTCAGGGCCGGGAAACACCATATATTTT

clone size: once
J gene: TRBJ1-6
D gene: -
V gene: TRBV7-3
CDR3 protein: CASSARGGDNSPLHF
CDR3 DNA: TGTGCCAGCAGCGCCCGTGGGGGGGACAATTCACCCCTCCACTTT

clone size: -
J gene: TRBJ1-4
D gene: TRBD1
V gene: TRBV19
CDR3 protein: CASSSGQGGFYRGEKLFF
CDR3 DNA: TGTGCCAGTAGTTCGGGACAGGGAGGATTTTATCGGGGTGAAAAACTGTTTTTT

clone size: -
J gene: TRBJ1-5
D gene: -
V gene: TRBV7-8
CDR3 protein: CASSPRRGGNQPQHF
CDR3 DNA: TGTGCCAGCAGCCCTCGGAGGGGCGGCAATCAGCCCCAGCATTTT

clone size: -
J gene: TRBJ1-2
D gene: -
V gene: TRBV6-5
CDR3 protein: CASSTPGTSNYGYTF
CDR3 DNA: TGTGCCAGCAGTACCCCCGGGACTTCTAACTATGGCTACACCTTC

clone size: -
J gene: TRBJ2-7
D gene: -
V gene: TRBV5-1
CDR3 protein: CASSLSRDTYEQYF
CDR3 DNA: TGCGCCAGCAGCTTGAGCCGGGATACCTACGAGCAGTACTTC

clone size: -
J gene: TRBJ2-2
D gene: -
V gene: TRBV9
CDR3 protein: CASSLNRGGELFF
CDR3 DNA: TGTGCCAGCAGCTTGAATCGGGGCGGGGAGCTGTTTTTT

clone size: -
J gene: TRBJ2-7
D gene: -
V gene: TRBV7-9
CDR3 protein: CASSLVWSDRNPGEQYF
CDR3 DNA: TGTGCCAGCAGCTTAGTGTGGTCGGATAGGAACCCGGGCGAGCAGTACTTC

clone size: -
J gene: TRBJ2-7
D gene: -
V gene: TRBV3-1/TRBV3-2
CDR3 protein: CASSDTIYEQYF
CDR3 DNA: TGTGCCAGCAGCGACACAATTTACGAGCAGTACTTC

clone size: few
J gene: TRBJ1-4
D gene: TRBD1
V gene: TRBV18
CDR3 protein: CASSPRGQGVSEKLFF
CDR3 DNA: TGTGCCAGCTCACCGAGGGGACAGGGGGTCAGTGAAAAACTGTTTTTT

clone size: -
J gene: TRBJ2-7
D gene: -
V gene: TRBV7-8
CDR3 protein: CASSLQQGSYEQYF
CDR3 DNA: TGTGCCAGCAGCTTACAACAGGGCTCCTACGAGCAGTACTTC

clone size: -
J gene: TRBJ1-5
D gene: TRBD1
V gene: TRBV7-3
CDR3 protein: CASSSATGNQPQHF
CDR3 DNA: TGTGCCAGCAGCTCAGCGACAGGGAATCAGCCCCAGCATTTT

clone size: -
J gene: TRBJ2-1
D gene: -
V gene: TRBV3-1/TRBV3-2
CDR3 protein: CASSQDRGLPTRFF
CDR3 DNA: TGTGCCAGCAGCCAAGATCGTGGCCTCCCGACCCGGTTCTTC

clone size: -
J gene: TRBJ1-3
D gene: -
V gene: TRBV18
CDR3 protein: CASSSTRDRYF
CDR3 DNA: TGTGCCAGCTCATCAACCCGGGACCGGTATTTT

clone size: -
J gene: TRBJ1-2
D gene: -
V gene: TRBV11-3
CDR3 protein: CASSSEVGNFYGYTF
CDR3 DNA: TGTGCCAGCAGCTCCGAAGTCGGGAATTTCTATGGCTACACCTTC

clone size: -
J gene: TRBJ1-1
D gene: -
V gene: TRBV7-8
CDR3 protein: CASSFRFRVPDEAFF
CDR3 DNA: TGTGCCAGCAGCTTCAGGTTTCGCGTTCCCGATGAAGCTTTCTTT

clone size: -
J gene: TRBJ1-4
D gene: TRBD1
V gene: TRBV5-4
CDR3 protein: CASRDRANEKLFF
CDR3 DNA: TGTGCCAGCCGGGACAGGGCAAATGAAAAACTGTTTTTT

clone size: few
J gene: TRBJ1-6
D gene: -
V gene: TRBV3-1/TRBV3-2
CDR3 protein: CASRQLPQGNSPLHF
CDR3 DNA: TGTGCCAGCAGACAACTTCCCCAGGGTAATTCACCCCTCCACTTT

clone size: -
J gene: TRBJ1-5
D gene: TRBD1
V gene: TRBV30
CDR3 protein: CAWSVAGTGGPNQPQHF
CDR3 DNA: TGTGCCTGGAGTGTCGCCGGGACAGGGGGCCCTAATCAGCCCCAGCATTTT

clone size: once
J gene: TRBJ1-4
D gene: TRBD1
V gene: TRBV6-6
CDR3 protein: CAARTGDPNEKLFF
CDR3 DNA: TGTGCCGCTAGGACAGGGGATCCTAATGAAAAACTGTTTTTT

clone size: -
J gene: TRBJ2-2
D gene: -
V gene: TRBV19
CDR3 protein: CASRRTVRANTGELFF
CDR3 DNA: TGTGCCAGCCGAAGGACAGTTCGGGCGAACACCGGGGAGCTGTTTTTT